This T cell receptor (beta chain) emerged from a study of Ad26.COV2.S vaccination and SARS-CoV-2 variants. Turning to the study itself: The donor belonged to the COV1001 Ad26.COV2.S trial arm. Study outcomes and limitations: Substantial response breadth was reportedly seen for spike-specific CD8+ and CD4+ T cells after vaccination. Vaccine recipients surpassed placebo recipients in spike-specific TCR breadth.

Treatment of the sample: 15 to 20 received Ad26.COV2.S at low or high dose, single or two shots; several received placebo; per-sample allocation not given. Vaccine and placebo recipients were sampled on day 63 after the first injection. As its vector, the vaccine had Ad26, which expressed Wuhan-strain SARS-CoV-2 spike. Germline V CDR1 and CDR2: SNHLY, FYNNEI. The CDR3 spans 15 residues. Trimming stripped 6 bases from V and 3 bases from J, with 15 bases between. To note about this clone: What it recognizes is unknown.

Produced via immunoSEQ multiplex PCR; TCRdb's table is partial and in-frame only. The table has a few hundred thousand clones, 83% seen once. This clonotype was obtained from a person between 18 and 60 years old who received the Ad26.COV2.S COVID-19 vaccine or a placebo. The sequences come from peripheral blood, collected in a trial of Ad26.COV2.S vaccine versus placebo. The chain has TRBV2 and TRBJ2-1; weak D call: TRBD2 (5 bases). The CDR3 reads CASREVRTHYNEQFF. CDR3 coding DNA: TGTGCCAGCAGGGAGGTCCGGACCCACTACAATGAGCAGTTCTTC.